This T cell receptor beta chain was captured in a study of cytomegalovirus exposure and HLA in healthy donors. Notes on the study in general: Previous analysis showed most TCR beta V segments were productive about 90% or about 30% of the time. On later analysis, the bulk of CMV-associated TCR beta chains appeared to be HLA-restricted. In a later analysis, across HLA loci, associated TCR counts were highest for DRB1, lowest for HLA-C.

This CDR3 has 15 amino acids. CDR1 is MGHDK and CDR2 is SYGVNS in the germline V gene. Trimming took 3 bases from V and 3 from J; bases not matched to a gene: 7. Comment on this clone: The antigen is not known.

The PCR had 60 Vbeta and 13 Jbeta primers. This table comes from immunoSEQ multiplex PCR, and its TCRdb copy is limited to in-frame clones, with some not included. The repertoire includes 120,000 to 150,000 clones, roughly 80% of them detected once, and approximately 5.5% sits in the top ten. The gene calls are TRBV25-1 and TRBJ1-1; 7 nucleotides match TRBD1. The sample consisted of PBMCs. This TCR was sampled from a man in his thirties or forties in good health and CMV-seropositive. The CDR3 sequence: CASSDPTGWDTEAFF. The CDR3 bases are TGTGCCAGCAGTGACCCGACAGGGTGGGACACTGAAGCTTTCTTT.